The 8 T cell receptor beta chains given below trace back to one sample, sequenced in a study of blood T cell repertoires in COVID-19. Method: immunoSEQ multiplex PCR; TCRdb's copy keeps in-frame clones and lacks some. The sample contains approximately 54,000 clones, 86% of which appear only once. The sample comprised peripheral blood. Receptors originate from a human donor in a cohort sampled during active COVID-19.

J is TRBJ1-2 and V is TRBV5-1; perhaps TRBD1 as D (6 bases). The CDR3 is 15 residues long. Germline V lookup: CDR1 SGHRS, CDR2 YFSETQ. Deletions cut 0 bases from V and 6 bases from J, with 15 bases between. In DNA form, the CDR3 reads TGCGCCAGCAGCTTGGTACAGGGTACTATCGATGGCTACACCTTC. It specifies CASSLVQGTIDGYTF.

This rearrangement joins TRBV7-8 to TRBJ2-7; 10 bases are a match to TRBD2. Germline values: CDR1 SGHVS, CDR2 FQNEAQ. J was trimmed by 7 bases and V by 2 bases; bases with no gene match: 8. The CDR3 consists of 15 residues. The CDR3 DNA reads TGTGCCAGCAGCTTATTTGGGACTAGCGTTATGGAGCAGTACTTC. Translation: CASSLFGTSVMEQYF.

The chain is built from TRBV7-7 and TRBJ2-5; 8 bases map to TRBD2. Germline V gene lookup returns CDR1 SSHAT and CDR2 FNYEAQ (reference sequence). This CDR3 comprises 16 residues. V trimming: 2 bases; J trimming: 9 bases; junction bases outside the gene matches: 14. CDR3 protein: CASSLRKTSGIGAQYF. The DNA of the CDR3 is TGTGCCAGCAGCTTAAGAAAAACTAGCGGAATAGGGGCCCAGTACTTC.

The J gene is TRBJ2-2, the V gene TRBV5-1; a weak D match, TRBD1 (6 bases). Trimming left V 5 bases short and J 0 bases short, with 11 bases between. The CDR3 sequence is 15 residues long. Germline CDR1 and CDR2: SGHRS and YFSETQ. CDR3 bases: TGCGCCAGCAGGTCCGGGACAACGAACACCGGGGAGCTGTTTTTT. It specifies CASRSGTTNTGELFF.

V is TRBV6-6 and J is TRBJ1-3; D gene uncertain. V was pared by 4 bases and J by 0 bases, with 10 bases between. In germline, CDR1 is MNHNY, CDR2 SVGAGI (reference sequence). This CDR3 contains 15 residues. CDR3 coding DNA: TGTGCCAGCAGTTCCCTAGGAACCTCTGGAAACACCATATATTTT. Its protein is CASSSLGTSGNTIYF.

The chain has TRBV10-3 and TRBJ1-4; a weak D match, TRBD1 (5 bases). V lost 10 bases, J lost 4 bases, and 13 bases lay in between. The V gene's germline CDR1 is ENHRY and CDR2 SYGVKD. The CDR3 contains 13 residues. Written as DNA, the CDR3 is TGTGCCACTCGACAGCCCAGTAATGAAAAACTGTTTTTT. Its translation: CATRQPSNEKLFF.

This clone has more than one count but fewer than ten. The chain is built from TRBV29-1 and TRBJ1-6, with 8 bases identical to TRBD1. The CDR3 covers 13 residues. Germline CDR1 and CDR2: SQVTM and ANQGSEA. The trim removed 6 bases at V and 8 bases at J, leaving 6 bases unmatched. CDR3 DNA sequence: TGCAGCGTGAGGACAGGGCGGGATTCACCCCTCCACTTT. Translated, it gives CSVRTGRDSPLHF.

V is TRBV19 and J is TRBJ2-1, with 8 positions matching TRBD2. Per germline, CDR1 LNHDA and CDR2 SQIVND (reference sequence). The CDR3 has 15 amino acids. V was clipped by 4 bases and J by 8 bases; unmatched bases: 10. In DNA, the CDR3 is TGTGCCAGTAGTAGGTTGCGGGGGGCCCAGGATGAGCAGTTCTTC. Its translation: CASSRLRGAQDEQFF.